Detailed here is one T cell receptor beta chain. This clonotype was observed a handful of times. Its antigen is currently not known. No qualities accompany the bases; no much larger clone lies one base away. These reads were obtained on an Illumina HiSeq 1500. TCRdb reprocessed the public reads (quality trimming at Q25 with fastp, clone calling with MiXCR) and kept in-frame beta chains. Entries that share a CDR3 protein sequence are merged under the most common genes and DNA. This sample comprises some 800,000 distinct CDR3 sequences, roughly 29% of them detected only once. The ten most abundant clones make up around 13% of the sample. The sample is drawn from a study of T cell repertoires in cytomegalovirus infection (dated by TCRdb to between 2019 and 2020). Regarding the complete study: Alongside well-studied HLA-B-restricted epitopes, the peptide stimulations were aimed at recently identified HLA-C-restricted CMV epitopes, whose presentation resists viral immunomodulation. Donor HLA type was relevant to the analysis, as public TCR beta signatures indicated carriage of CMV infection together with the matching HLA type.

Interpreted using the paper, the treatment or condition label stands for: in vitro stimulation with specific CMV peptide epitopes to enrich CMV-specific T cells. The germline V gene supplies CDR1 SQVTM and CDR2 ANQGSEA. The CDR3 has 17 amino acids, counting the end cysteine and phenylalanine. CDR3 DNA is the only sequence kept; it has 51 bases, read in frame from the first base. V drops 0 bases and J drops 0 bases, leaving 15 bases in between. Beyond this particular receptor, the publication reports: In the ex vivo response, HLA-C-restricted CMV-specific TCR beta clonotypes were dominant, and in two of eight donors the single most frequent clonotype came from this HLA-C-restricted group. In both this cohort and an independent cohort of 352 donors, the cumulative frequency of public TCR beta family members distinguished carriers of CMV infection plus the relevant HLA type.

The V and J genes are TRBV29-1 and TRBJ2-4; the D gene cannot be resolved reliably. The source material was cultured CD8+ T cells from PBMCs, sampled from culture after CMV antigen stimulation. This receptor was taken from a human donor in good health (CMV status not recorded). Some clones in this sample may be carry-over from other donors' samples. The nucleotides read TGCAGCGTTGAAGATTTGATTCCCCAAAAAGCCAAAAACATTCAGTACTTC. Translated, it reads CSVEDLIPQKAKNIQYF. Extended through the reference TRBV29-1 and TRBJ2-4 proteins, this CDR3 yields the full variable domain: SAVISQKPSRDICQRGTSLTIQCQVDSQVTMMFWYRQQPGQSLTLIATANQGSEATYESGFVIDKFPISRPNLTFSTLTVSNMSPEDSSIYLCSVEDLIPQKAKNIQYFGAGTRLSVL.